This T cell receptor (beta chain) appears in the sequencing data of a study of identical twins listed by TCRdb under 2016. For context, the study as a whole: To test whether fetal clonotypes persist, this study deep-sequenced TCR alpha and beta repertoires from monozygotic twins, from unrelated adults of various ages, and from cord blood. To rule out contamination, replicate twin experiments were performed at different times with different library preparation protocols.

V drops 0 bases and J drops 6 bases, leaving 6 bases in between. For CDR1 and CDR2, the germline V gene lists SGHTA and FQGNSA. From the cysteine up to the phenylalanine, the CDR3 has a length of 12 residues. Only the CDR3 DNA stays, 36 bases, in frame from base 1. The study at large found these results: Fewer insertions were carried by abundant cord blood beta clonotypes, a similar but weaker trend appeared in young adult naive repertoires, and no such trend appeared in memory repertoires. Compared with coincidental sharing between unrelated individuals, out-of-frame TCR alpha sequences shared between twins showed an excess of sequences with low generation probability. In monozygotic twins, out-of-frame TCR alpha sharing was systematically underestimated by recombination models, although the models agreed with sharing between unrelated individuals. A weaker excess of twin sharing was found in beta out-of-frame sequences because the signal-to-noise ratio was lowered by fewer shared sequences. Invariant T cells such as MAIT and iNKT could partly confound zero-insertion analyses, although diverse VJ usage argued against such confounding for most clonotypes. Because the same donors could not be followed over many years, the conclusions depended on cross-sectional statistical analysis.

Libraries were constructed by 5' RACE. Data came from an Illumina HiSeq 2000. A universal primer binding site was introduced by template switching, and a unique molecular identifier was present in the final cDNA, enabling accurate counting of TCR cDNA molecules. First-strand cDNA for TCR alpha and beta chains was synthesized from specific primers in the conserved constant-segment region. To control for contamination, every cDNA library carried two barcodes: a SMART-Mk sample barcode plus Illumina barcodes. TruSeq adapter sequences and Illumina sample barcodes were added in two successive PCR steps. Sequencing of the TCR alpha and beta cDNA libraries was done on the Illumina HiSeq platform using custom primers. As for the authors' bioinformatics: Unique molecular identifiers were extracted from raw reads with MiGEC, and CDR3 positions were determined with MiXCR. Recombination models were inferred per individual with the repgenHMM and IGoR tools using an EM algorithm. The analysis of shared clonotypes was done with the tcR package in R, with sharing normalized by the product of cloneset sizes. To study raw recombination free of thymic and clonal selection effects, out-of-frame nonproductive sequences were analyzed. TCRdb trimmed the raw reads at Q25, called clones with MiXCR and kept productive beta chains. Each entry merges the rows of one CDR3 protein and shows their most common DNA and genes. For this entry, the V and J calls and clone size follow TCRdb and not the study's own pipeline. The sample contains about 240,000 distinct CDR3 sequences, over 9.5% of them found a single time. 4% of the sample is in the top ten clones.

About this clonotype itself: Its target antigen remains unknown. The sample holds no much larger clone one base away, and base qualities are not on file.

All donors were healthy Caucasians. Three pairs of female monozygotic twins, all aged roughly 18 to 29 years, were included in the twin cohort. Miltenyi CD45RO+ enrichment and human naive T-cell isolation kits were used to isolate memory (CD45RO+) and naive T cells from PBMC. The same data also went into a second study, on yellow fever vaccine responses in identical twins. As noted in the second study: The authors reported that the T cell response to vaccination in identical twins appeared partly convergent and partly personalized. In identical twins, the study followed T cell clones that responded to the vaccine with precision.

Sequencing was done on a sample of memory (CD45RO+) T cells sorted from blood. Interpreted using the paper, the cell subset or site label stands for: CD45RO+ enriched T cells. This clonotype originated in a young woman in good health. This receptor chain uses TRBV7-2 and TRBJ2-7, with the identity of the D gene unclear. The CDR3 corresponds to CASSLARGEQYF. The base sequence is TGTGCCAGCAGCTTAGCCCGAGGCGAGCAGTACTTC.